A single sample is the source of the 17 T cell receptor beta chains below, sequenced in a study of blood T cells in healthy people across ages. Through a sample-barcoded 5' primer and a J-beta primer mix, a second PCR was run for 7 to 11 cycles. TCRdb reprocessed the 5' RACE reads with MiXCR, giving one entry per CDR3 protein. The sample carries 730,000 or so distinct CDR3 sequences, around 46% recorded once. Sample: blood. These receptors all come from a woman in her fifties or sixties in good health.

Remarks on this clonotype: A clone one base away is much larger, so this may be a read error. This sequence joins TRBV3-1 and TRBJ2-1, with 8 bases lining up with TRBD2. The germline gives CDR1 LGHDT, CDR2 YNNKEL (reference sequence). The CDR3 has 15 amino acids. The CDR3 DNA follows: TGTGCCAGCAACCAAGACGGGAGGGATTACAATGAGCAGTTCTTC. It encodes CASNQDGRDYNEQFF.

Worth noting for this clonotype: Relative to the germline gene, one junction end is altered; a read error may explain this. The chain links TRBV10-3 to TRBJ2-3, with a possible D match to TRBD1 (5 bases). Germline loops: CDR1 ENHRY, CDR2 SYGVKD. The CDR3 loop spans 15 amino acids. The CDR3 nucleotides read TGTGCCATCAGTGTAAAAGCCAGGGCTACAGATGCGCAGTATTTT. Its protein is CAISVKARATDAQYF.

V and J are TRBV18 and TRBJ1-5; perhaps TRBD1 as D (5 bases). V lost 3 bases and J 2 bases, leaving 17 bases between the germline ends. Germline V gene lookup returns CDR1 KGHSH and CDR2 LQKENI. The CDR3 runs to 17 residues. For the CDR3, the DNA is TGTGCCAGCTCACCCTTCGACAGAGCTGGGGGCAATCAGCCCCAGCATTTT. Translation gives CASSPFDRAGGNQPQHF. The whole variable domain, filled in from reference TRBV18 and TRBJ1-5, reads NAGVMQNPRHLVRRRGQEARLRCSPMKGHSHVYWYRQLPEEGLKFMVYLQKENIIDESGMPKERFSAEFPKEGPSILRIQQVVRGDSAAYFCASSPFDRAGGNQPQHFGDGTRLSIL.

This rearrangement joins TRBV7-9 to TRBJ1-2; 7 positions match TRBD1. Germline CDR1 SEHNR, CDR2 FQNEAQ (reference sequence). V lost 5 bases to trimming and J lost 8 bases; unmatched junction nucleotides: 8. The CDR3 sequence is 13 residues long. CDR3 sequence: CASSPGTDFGYTF. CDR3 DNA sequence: TGTGCCAGCAGCCCCGGGACAGATTTCGGCTACACCTTC.

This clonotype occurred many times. The CDR3 DNA is TGTGCCAGCAGAGGGACGGGGGGCTACAATGAGCAGTTCTTC. It translates to CASRGTGGYNEQFF. The genes are TRBV25-1 and TRBJ2-1; 7 bases line up with TRBD2. Trimming cost V 6 bases and J 3 bases; bases outside gene matches: 5. CDR3 size: 14 residues. Germline values: CDR1 MGHDK, CDR2 SYGVNS. Full variable domain (rest looked up from reference TRBV25-1 and TRBJ2-1): EADIYQTPRYLVIGTGKKITLECSQTMGHDKMYWYQQDPGMELHLIHYSYGVNSTEKGDLSSESTVSRIRTEHFPLTLESARPSHTSQYLCASRGTGGYNEQFFGPGTRLTVL.

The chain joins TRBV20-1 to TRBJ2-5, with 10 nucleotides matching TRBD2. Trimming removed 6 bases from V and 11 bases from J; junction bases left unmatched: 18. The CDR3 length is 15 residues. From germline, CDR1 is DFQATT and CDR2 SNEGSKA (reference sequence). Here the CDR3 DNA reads TGCAGTGCCCCGGGACTAGCGTCCGCAGGGGGAGAGCAGTACTTC. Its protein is CSAPGLASAGGEQYF.

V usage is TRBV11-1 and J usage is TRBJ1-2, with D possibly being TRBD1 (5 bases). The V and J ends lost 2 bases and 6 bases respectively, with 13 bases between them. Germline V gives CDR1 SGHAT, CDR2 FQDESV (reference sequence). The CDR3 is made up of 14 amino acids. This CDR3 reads CASSLTGAPHGYTF. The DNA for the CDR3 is TGTGCCAGCAGCTTAACAGGAGCCCCGCATGGCTACACCTTC. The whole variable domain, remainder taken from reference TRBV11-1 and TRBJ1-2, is EAEVAQSPRYKITEKSQAVAFWCDPISGHATLYWYRQILGQGPELLVQFQDESVVDDSQLPKDRFSAERLKGVDSTLKIQPAELGDSAMYLCASSLTGAPHGYTFGSGTRLTVV.

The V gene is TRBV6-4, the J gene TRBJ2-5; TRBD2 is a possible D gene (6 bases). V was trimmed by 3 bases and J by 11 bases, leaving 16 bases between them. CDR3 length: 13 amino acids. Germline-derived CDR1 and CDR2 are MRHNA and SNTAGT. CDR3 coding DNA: TGTGCCAGCAGTGAGGGACCAACGGGGGAGCAGTACTTC. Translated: CASSEGPTGEQYF.

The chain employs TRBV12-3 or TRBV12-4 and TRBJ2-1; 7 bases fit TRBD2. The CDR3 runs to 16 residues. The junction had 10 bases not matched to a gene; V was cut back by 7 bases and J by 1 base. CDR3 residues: CASKAGLAPSYNEQFF. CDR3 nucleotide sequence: TGTGCCAGCAAAGCGGGGTTGGCACCTTCCTACAATGAGCAGTTCTTC.

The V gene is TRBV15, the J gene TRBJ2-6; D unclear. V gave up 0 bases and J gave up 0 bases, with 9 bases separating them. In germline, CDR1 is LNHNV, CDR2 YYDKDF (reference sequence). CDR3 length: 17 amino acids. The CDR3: CATSREGRASGANVLTF. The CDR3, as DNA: TGTGCCACCAGCAGAGAGGGAAGGGCCTCTGGGGCCAACGTCCTGACTTTC.

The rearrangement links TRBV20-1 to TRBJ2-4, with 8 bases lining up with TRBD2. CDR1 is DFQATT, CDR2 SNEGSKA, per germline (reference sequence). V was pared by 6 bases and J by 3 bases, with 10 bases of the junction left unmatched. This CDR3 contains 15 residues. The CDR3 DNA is TGCAGTGCAGCTTCCGGGGGGGCAGGCAAAAACATTCAGTACTTC. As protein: CSAASGGAGKNIQYF.

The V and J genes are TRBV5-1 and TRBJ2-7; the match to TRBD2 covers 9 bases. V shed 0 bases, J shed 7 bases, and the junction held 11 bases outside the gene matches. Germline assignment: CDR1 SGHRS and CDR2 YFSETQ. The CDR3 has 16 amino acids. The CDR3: CASSLAGTSQTLEQYF. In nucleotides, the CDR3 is TGCGCCAGCAGCTTGGCCGGGACTAGCCAGACGTTAGAGCAGTACTTC.

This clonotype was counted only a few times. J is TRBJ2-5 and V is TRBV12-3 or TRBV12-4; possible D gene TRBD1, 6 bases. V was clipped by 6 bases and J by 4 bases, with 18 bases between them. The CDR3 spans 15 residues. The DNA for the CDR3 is TGTGCCAGCAGCTGGCATGGCAGGGGAAGAGAGACCCAGTACTTC. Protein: CASSWHGRGRETQYF.

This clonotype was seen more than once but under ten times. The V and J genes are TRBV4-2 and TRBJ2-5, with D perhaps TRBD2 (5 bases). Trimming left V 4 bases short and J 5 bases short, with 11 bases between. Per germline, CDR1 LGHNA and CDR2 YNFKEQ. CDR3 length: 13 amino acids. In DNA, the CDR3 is TGTGCCAGCAGCCGGGTTCAGCGGGAGACCCAGTACTTC. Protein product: CASSRVQRETQYF.

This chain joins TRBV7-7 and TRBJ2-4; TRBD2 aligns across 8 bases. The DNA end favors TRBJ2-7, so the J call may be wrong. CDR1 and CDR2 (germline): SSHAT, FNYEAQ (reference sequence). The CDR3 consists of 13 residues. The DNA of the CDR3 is TGTGCTTGCAGCCAGGGACTAGACAACGAGCAGTACTTC. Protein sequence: CACSQGLDNEQYF.

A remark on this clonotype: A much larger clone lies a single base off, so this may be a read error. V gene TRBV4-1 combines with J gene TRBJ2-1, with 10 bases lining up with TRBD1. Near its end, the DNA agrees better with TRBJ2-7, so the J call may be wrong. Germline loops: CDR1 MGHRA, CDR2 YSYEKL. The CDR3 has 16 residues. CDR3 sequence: CASSHQGDRGRNEQYF. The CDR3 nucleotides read TGCGCCAGCAGCCACCAAGGAGACAGGGGGCGAAATGAGCAGTACTTC.

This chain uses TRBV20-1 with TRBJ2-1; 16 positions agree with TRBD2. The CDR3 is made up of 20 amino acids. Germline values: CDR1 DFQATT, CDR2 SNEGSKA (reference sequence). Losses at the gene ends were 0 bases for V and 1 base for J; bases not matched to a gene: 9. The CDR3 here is CSARDSGGTSGRGSYNEQFF. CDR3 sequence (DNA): TGCAGTGCTAGAGATAGCGGGGGGACTAGCGGGAGGGGGTCCTACAATGAGCAGTTCTTC.